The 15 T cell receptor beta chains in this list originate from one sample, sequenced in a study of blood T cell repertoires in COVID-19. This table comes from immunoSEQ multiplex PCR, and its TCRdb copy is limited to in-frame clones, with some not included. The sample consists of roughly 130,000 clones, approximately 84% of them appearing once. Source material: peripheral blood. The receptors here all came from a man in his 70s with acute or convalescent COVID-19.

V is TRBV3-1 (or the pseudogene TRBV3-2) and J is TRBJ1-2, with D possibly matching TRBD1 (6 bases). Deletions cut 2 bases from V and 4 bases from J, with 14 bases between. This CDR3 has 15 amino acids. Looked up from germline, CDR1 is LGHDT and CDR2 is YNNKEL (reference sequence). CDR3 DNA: TGTGCCAGCAGCCAAACCAGAACAGGGCTCTATGGCTACACCTTC. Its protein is CASSQTRTGLYGYTF.

The DNA of the CDR3 is TGTGCCAGCACCTATAGGGGACAGGGTGGTGAAAAACTGTTTTTT. It yields the protein CASTYRGQGGEKLFF. The rearrangement joins TRBV6-5 to TRBJ1-4, with TRBD1 identical over 9 bases. The V gene end was trimmed by 7 bases and the J gene end by 7 bases; junction bases not matched to a gene: 10. This CDR3 has 15 amino acids. The V gene's germline CDR1 is MNHEY and CDR2 SVGAGI.

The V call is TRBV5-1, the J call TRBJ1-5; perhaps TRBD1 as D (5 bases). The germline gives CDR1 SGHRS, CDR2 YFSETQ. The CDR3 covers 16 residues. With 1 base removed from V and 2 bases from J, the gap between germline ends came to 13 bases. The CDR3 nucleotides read TGCGCCAGCAGCTTGTCCCCGGGGGGGGGCAATCAGCCCCAGCATTTT. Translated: CASSLSPGGGNQPQHF.

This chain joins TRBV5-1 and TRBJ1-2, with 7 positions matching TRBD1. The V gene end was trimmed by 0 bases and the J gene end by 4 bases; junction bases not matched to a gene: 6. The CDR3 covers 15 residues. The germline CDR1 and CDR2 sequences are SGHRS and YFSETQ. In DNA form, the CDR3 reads TGCGCCAGCAGCTTGGGCGGGACAGATAGCTATGGCTACACCTTC. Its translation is CASSLGGTDSYGYTF.

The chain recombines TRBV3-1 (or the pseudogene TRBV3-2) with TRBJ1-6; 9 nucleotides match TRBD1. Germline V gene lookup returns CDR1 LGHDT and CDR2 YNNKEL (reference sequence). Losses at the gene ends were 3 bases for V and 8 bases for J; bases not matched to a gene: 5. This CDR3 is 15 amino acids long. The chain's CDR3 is CASSHRDRVHSPLHF. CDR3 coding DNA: TGTGCCAGCAGCCACAGGGACAGGGTTCATTCACCCCTCCACTTT.

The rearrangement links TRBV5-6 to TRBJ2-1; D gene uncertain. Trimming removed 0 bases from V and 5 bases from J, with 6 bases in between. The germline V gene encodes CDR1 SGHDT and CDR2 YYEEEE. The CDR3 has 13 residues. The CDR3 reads CASSLAHNNEQFF. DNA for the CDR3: TGTGCCAGCAGCTTGGCGCACAACAATGAGCAGTTCTTC.

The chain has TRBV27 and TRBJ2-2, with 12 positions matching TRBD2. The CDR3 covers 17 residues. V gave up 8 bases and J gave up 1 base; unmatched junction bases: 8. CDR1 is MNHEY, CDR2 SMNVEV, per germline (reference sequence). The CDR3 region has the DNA TGTGCCAGCCGACCCGGACTAGCGGGGAAGAACACCGGGGAGCTGTTTTTT. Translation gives CASRPGLAGKNTGELFF.

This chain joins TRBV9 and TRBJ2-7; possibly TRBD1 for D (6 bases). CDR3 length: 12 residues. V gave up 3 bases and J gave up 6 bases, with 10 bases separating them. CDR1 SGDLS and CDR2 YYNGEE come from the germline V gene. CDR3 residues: CASSGPGVEQYF. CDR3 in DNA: TGTGCCAGCAGCGGACCAGGGGTCGAGCAGTACTTC.

The CDR3 nucleotides are TGTGCCAGCAGCGTCAGGGGTGCAGATACGCAGTATTTT. It encodes CASSVRGADTQYF. The chain combines TRBV2 with TRBJ2-3, with D maybe TRBD1 (6 bases). In germline, CDR1 is SNHLY, CDR2 FYNNEI. V lost 6 bases and J 4 bases, leaving 11 bases between the germline ends. This CDR3 has 13 residues. Based on the CDR3 plus reference TRBV2 and TRBJ2-3, the full variable domain is EPEVTQTPSHQVTQMGQEVILRCVPISNHLYFYWYRQILGQKVEFLVSFYNNEISEKSEIFDDQFSVERPDGSNFTLKIRSTKLEDSAMYFCASSVRGADTQYFGPGTRLTVL.

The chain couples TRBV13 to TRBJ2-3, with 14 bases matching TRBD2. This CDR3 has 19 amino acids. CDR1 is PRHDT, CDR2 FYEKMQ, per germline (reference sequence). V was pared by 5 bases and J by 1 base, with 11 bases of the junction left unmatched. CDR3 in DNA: TGTGCCAGCAGCCAGGGACTAGCGGGGGCTGGGGATGGCACAGATACGCAGTATTTT. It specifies CASSQGLAGAGDGTDTQYF.

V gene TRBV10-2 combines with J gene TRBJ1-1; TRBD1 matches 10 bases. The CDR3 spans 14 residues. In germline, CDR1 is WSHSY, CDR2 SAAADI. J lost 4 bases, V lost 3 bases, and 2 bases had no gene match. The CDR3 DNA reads TGCGCCAGCAGTGAAAGGACAGGGGGCACTGAAGCTTTCTTT. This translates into CASSERTGGTEAFF.

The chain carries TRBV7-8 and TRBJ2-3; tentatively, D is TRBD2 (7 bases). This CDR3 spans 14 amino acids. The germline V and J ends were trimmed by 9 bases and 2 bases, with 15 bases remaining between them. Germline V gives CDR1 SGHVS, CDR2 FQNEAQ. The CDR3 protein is CASTPGGHTDTQYF. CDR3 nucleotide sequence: TGTGCCAGTACCCCGGGGGGACACACAGATACGCAGTATTTT.

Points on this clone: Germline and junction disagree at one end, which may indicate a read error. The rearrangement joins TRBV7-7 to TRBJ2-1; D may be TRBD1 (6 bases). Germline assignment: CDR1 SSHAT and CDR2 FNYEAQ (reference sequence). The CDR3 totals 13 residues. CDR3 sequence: CASSPQGFNEQFF. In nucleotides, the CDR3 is TGTGCTAGCAGCCCACAGGGTTTCAATGAGCAGTTCTTC.

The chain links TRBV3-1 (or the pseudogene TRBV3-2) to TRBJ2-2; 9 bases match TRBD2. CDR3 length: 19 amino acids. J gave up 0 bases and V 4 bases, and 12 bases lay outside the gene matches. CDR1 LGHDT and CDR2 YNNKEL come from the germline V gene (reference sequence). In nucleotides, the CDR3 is TGTGCCAGCAGCCCCGGTGGAGCTAGCGGGGCCGCGAACACCGGGGAGCTGTTTTTT. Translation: CASSPGGASGAANTGELFF.

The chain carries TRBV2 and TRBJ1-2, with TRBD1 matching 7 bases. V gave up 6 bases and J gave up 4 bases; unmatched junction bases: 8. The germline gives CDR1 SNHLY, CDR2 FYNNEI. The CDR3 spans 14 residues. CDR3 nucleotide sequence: TGTGCCAGCAGAAAGCCAACAGGGGTCTATGGCTACACCTTC. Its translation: CASRKPTGVYGYTF.